This is a list of T cell receptor beta chains from one sample in a study of shared clonotypes between healthy human individuals. TCRdb keeps only in-frame clones here, not all; method: immunoSEQ multiplex PCR. This repertoire shows 2 million to 2.5 million clones, around 95% found once; its top ten account for roughly 0.13%. Sequencing input: naive CD4+ T cells sorted from blood. The receptors were gathered from a man between 18 and 29 years old in good health. The conserved cysteine and the conserved F or W are not part of the CDR3 here.

CDR3 length | V gene | CDR3 protein
11 | TRBV10-3 | AISTGYTGELF
11 | TRBV6-5 | ASSLIVNEKLF
16 | TRBV2 | ASSERASLILAKNIQY
9 | TRBV30 | ACPLGDTQY
15 | TRBV4-2 | ASSQETAGGPTDTQY
13 | TRBV9 | ASSSDTNSYNEQF
14 | TRBV7-2 | ASSLWGTGAQETQY
13 | TRBV6-5 | ASSYFSGGIDGYT
12 | TRBV7-9 | ASSLVSGKETQY
16 | TRBV6-1 | ASSEAQFGGGQSYGYT
14 | TRBV5-1 | ASSLRGAGGPGEQY
9 | TRBV20-1 | SPERGREAF
11 | TRBV7-2 | ASSLAVLGGYT
13 | TRBV28 | ASSPKGLGAGELF
13 | TRBV5-1 | ASSLETGTADTQY
12 | TRBV30 | AWSVTLGTDTQY
15 | TRBV18 | ASSPPGQISYNSPLH
11 | TRBV10-3 | ATGLKVNTEAF
15 | TRBV18 | ASSPWDQASNTGELF
15 | TRBV7-9 | ASSFVLAKVTNTEAF
11 | TRBV4-1 | ASSQEQKGTQY
13 | TRBV5-1 | ASSPTIGLNEKLF
9 | TRBV10-1 | ASDVVSEQY
11 | TRBV12-5 | ASGLYPSYEQF
14 | TRBV6-1 | ASSEAWVNTGPPQH
13 | TRBV2 | ASSMGPLGANEQF
13 | TRBV4-1 | ASSWGGYRTDTQY
13 | TRBV6-5 | ASRLGQGITGELF
12 | TRBV27 | ASSPETNTGELF
12 | TRBV5-1 | ASSSSGGAYEQY
13 | TRBV5-1 | ASSLDPGLSYEQY